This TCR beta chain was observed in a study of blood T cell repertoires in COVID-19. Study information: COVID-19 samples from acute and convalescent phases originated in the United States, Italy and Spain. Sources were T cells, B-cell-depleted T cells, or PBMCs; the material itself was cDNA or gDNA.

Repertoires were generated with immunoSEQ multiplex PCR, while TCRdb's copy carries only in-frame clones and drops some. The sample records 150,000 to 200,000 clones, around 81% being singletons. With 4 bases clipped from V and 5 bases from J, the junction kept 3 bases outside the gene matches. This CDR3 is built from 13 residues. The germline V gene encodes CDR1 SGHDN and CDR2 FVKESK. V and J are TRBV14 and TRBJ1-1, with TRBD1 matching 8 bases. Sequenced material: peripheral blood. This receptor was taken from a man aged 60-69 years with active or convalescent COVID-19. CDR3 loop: CASSPGGGTEAFF. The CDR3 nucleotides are TGTGCCAGCAGCCCAGGGGGCGGGACTGAAGCTTTCTTT.